The next 19 T cell receptor beta chains were all read from a single sample in a study of cytomegalovirus exposure and HLA in healthy donors. The PCR ran on 60 Vbeta and 13 Jbeta primers. Using immunoSEQ multiplex PCR, the repertoire was profiled, and TCRdb retains in-frame clones only, with some absent. The sample consists of tens of thousands of clones, around 81% of them appearing once. The sequencing input was PBMCs. The receptors originated from a male donor in good health and CMV-seropositive.

The chain has TRBV10-3 and TRBJ2-7; D possibly corresponds to TRBD1 (6 bases). The V gene lost 8 bases and the J gene lost 3 bases, with 14 bases spanning the gap. CDR1 ENHRY and CDR2 SYGVKD come from the germline V gene. This CDR3 is 13 amino acids long. CDR3 residues: CAIGRDTYYEQYF. For the CDR3, the DNA is TGTGCCATCGGCCGGGACACCTACTACGAGCAGTACTTC.

Concerning this clone itself: This sample includes further DNA sequences coding for the same CDR3. The CDR3 region has the DNA TGTGCCAGTAGTATACTAGCGGGGGTCACAGATACGCAGTATTTT. This sequence encodes CASSILAGVTDTQYF. The chain carries TRBV19 and TRBJ2-3; 10 positions match TRBD2. The V segment lost 2 bases and the J segment 2 bases; nucleotides outside the gene matches: 1. The CDR3 extends over 15 amino acids. Germline V gene data show CDR1 as LNHDA and CDR2 as SQIVND (reference sequence).

This clone has just one count. This sequence joins TRBV7-2 and TRBJ2-7; 9 nucleotides match TRBD2. This CDR3 is 14 amino acids long. J gave up 1 base and V 3 bases, and 1 base lay outside the gene matches. CDR1 is SGHTA, CDR2 FQGNSA, per germline. This CDR3 reads CASSFLAGSYEQYF. In DNA form, the CDR3 reads TGTGCCAGCAGCTTTCTAGCGGGATCCTACGAGCAGTACTTC.

The chain links TRBV6-5 to TRBJ2-1, with D tentatively TRBD1 (5 bases). CDR1 and CDR2 from the germline V gene are MNHEY and SVGAGI. V lost 7 bases, J lost 6 bases, and 19 bases lay in between. The CDR3 is 15 residues long. The CDR3 reads CASKGPHSRRNEQFF. CDR3 DNA sequence: TGTGCCAGCAAGGGGCCTCACTCTAGGCGCAATGAGCAGTTCTTC.

The chain carries TRBV5-1 and TRBJ2-5; maybe TRBD2 (6 bases). The V and J ends lost 6 bases and 7 bases respectively, with 19 bases between them. CDR1 and CDR2 from the germline V gene are SGHRS and YFSETQ. This CDR3 comprises 14 residues. The CDR3 coding sequence is TGCGCCAGCACCCCGGGCCGGGGGACTGGGACCCAGTACTTC. The encoded protein is CASTPGRGTGTQYF.

The rearrangement joins TRBV5-1 to TRBJ2-7; perhaps TRBD2 as D (5 bases). The V end lost 2 bases, the J end lost 5 bases, and 11 bases lay between the germline ends. The CDR3 sequence is 13 residues long. Germline assignment: CDR1 SGHRS and CDR2 YFSETQ. This CDR3 reads CASSFEGFHEQYF. CDR3 DNA sequence: TGCGCCAGCAGCTTCGAGGGATTCCACGAGCAGTACTTC.

The chain carries TRBV7-2 and TRBJ2-7, with TRBD1 matching 11 bases. The CDR3 totals 15 residues. J lost 3 bases, V lost 5 bases, and 6 bases had no gene match. The germline gives CDR1 SGHTA, CDR2 FQGNSA. As DNA, the CDR3 is TGTGCCAGCAGCCGATGGACAGGGGGCAACTACGAGCAGTACTTC. It yields the protein CASSRWTGGNYEQYF.

The chain joins TRBV7-6 to TRBJ2-1; 7 nucleotides align to TRBD2. With V trimmed by 4 bases and J by 10 bases, 10 bases remained unmatched. The CDR3 spans 14 residues. Germline V gives CDR1 SGHVS, CDR2 FNYEAQ. The CDR3 DNA reads TGTGCCAGCAGCTGGGCTGGGGGGGGAGACGAGCAGTTCTTC. This encodes CASSWAGGGDEQFF.

The CDR3 DNA reads TGTGCCAGCAGTTCCGACTATTACAATGAGCAGTTCTTC. It codes for CASSSDYYNEQFF. This chain links TRBV6-5 with TRBJ2-1, with D maybe TRBD2 (5 bases). CDR3 size: 13 residues. The V end was cut by 4 bases, the J end by 4 bases, with 8 bases between. Germline-derived CDR1 and CDR2 are MNHEY and SVGAGI.

This clone was seen only a few times. V usage is TRBV11-3 and J usage is TRBJ1-1, with D possibly matching TRBD1 (6 bases). V shed 5 bases and J shed 5 bases, with 15 bases lying between them. The CDR3 extends over 14 amino acids. CDR1 is SGHNT, CDR2 YENEEA, per germline. The CDR3 DNA reads as TGTGCCAGCAGCCCTTGGGGCAGGGGAACTGAAGCTTTCTTT. It translates to CASSPWGRGTEAFF.

J is TRBJ1-5 and V is TRBV18, with a tentative D call TRBD1 (5 bases). In germline, CDR1 is KGHSH, CDR2 LQKENI. CDR3 length: 14 amino acids. The V end lost 3 bases, the J end lost 5 bases, and 11 bases lay between the germline ends. CDR3 sequence reads: CASSPRQSDQPQHF. The CDR3 DNA reads TGTGCCAGCTCACCCAGACAGAGCGATCAGCCCCAGCATTTT.

The J gene is TRBJ2-3, the V gene TRBV5-4; TRBD2 aligns across 14 bases. Germline V gives CDR1 SGHNT, CDR2 YYREEE (reference sequence). This CDR3 has 17 residues. The V and J ends lost 3 bases and 3 bases, in that order; junction bases with no gene match: 6. Here the CDR3 DNA reads TGTGCCAGCAGCTGGGGACTAGCGGGGGTCCCAACAGATACGCAGTATTTT. Translated: CASSWGLAGVPTDTQYF.

The chain combines TRBV2 with TRBJ2-5; D might be TRBD2 (7 bases). The V and J ends lost 4 bases and 1 base respectively, with 19 bases between them. The CDR3 consists of 17 residues. Looked up from germline, CDR1 is SNHLY and CDR2 is FYNNEI. As DNA, the CDR3 is TGTGCCAGCAGTGGGAGTATAGAGGGGGGGTCCCAAGAGACCCAGTACTTC. The encoded protein is CASSGSIEGGSQETQYF.

This clone was detected a few times. V usage is TRBV5-4 and J usage is TRBJ1-1; D possibly corresponds to TRBD1 (6 bases). This CDR3 spans 14 amino acids. Trimming stripped 4 bases from V and 4 bases from J, with 14 bases between. Germline CDR1 is SGHNT and CDR2 is YYREEE (reference sequence). CDR3 DNA: TGTGCCAGCAGCCTAGGGACACAGGGCACTGAAGCTTTCTTT. The encoded protein is CASSLGTQGTEAFF.

The V call is TRBV7-8, the J call TRBJ1-2; TRBD1 matches at 9 bases. This CDR3 comprises 13 residues. Germline lookup yields CDR1 SGHVS and CDR2 FQNEAQ. Trimming at V came to 5 bases and at J to 8 bases, leaving 6 bases not matched to a gene. The CDR3 sequence is CASSRRTGDGYTF. CDR3 in DNA: TGTGCCAGCAGCCGCAGGACAGGGGACGGCTACACCTTC.

This sequence joins TRBV18 and TRBJ2-7, with TRBD1 as a possible D gene (6 bases). Trimming shortened V by 3 bases and J by 4 bases, and 16 bases separated the two germline ends. Germline CDR1 is KGHSH and CDR2 is LQKENI. The CDR3 sequence is 15 residues long. This CDR3 is CASSPATGSFYEQYF. CDR3 DNA sequence: TGTGCCAGCTCACCCGCAACAGGGAGTTTTTACGAGCAGTACTTC.

The rearrangement links TRBV21-1 to TRBJ1-5; the D segment call TRBD1 is taken from the table without a DNA check. TRBV21-1 is classified as a pseudogene. The CDR3 is 16 amino acids. The CDR3: CASSKDTCYSNQPQHF. The CDR3 DNA reads TGTGCCAGCAGCAAGGACACCTGTTATAGCAATCAGCCCCAGCATTTT.

V usage is TRBV10-3 and J usage is TRBJ1-5; 12 nucleotides agree with TRBD1. CDR1 is ENHRY, CDR2 SYGVKD, per germline. V dropped 0 bases and J dropped 7; count of bases not matched to a gene: 1. The CDR3 covers 15 residues. The CDR3 loop reads CAISESGTGGQPQHF. The CDR3 nucleotides are TGTGCCATCAGTGAGTCTGGGACAGGGGGCCAGCCCCAGCATTTT.

The CDR3 DNA follows: TGTGCCAGCAGTTCGCCCGGGACACCTCAGCCGAACCCCTACGAGCAGTACTTC. It codes for CASSSPGTPQPNPYEQYF. The chain links TRBV28 to TRBJ2-7; D possibly corresponds to TRBD1 (6 bases). Germline-derived CDR1 and CDR2 are MDHEN and SYDVKM. The CDR3 spans 18 residues. V was trimmed by 4 bases and J by 2 bases, leaving 24 bases between them.